These 19 T cell receptor beta chains were sequenced from one sample in a study of cytomegalovirus exposure and HLA in healthy donors. The PCR ran on 60 Vbeta and 13 Jbeta primers. Generated by immunoSEQ multiplex PCR, the TCRdb table keeps only in-frame clones and is missing some. The data show roughly 250,000 clones, roughly two thirds seen once. Specimen: PBMCs. The receptors shown here come from a female donor in good health and CMV-seronegative.

The rearrangement links TRBV29-1 to TRBJ2-1; TRBD2 might be the D (6 bases). V lost 8 bases and J lost 8, with 22 bases in between. Germline CDR1 is SQVTM and CDR2 is ANQGSEA. The CDR3 runs to 14 residues. DNA of the CDR3: TGCAGCCCCCCCGGAACTAGCACCGGGGATGAGCAGTTCTTC. Translating it yields CSPPGTSTGDEQFF.

This clone was seen a single time. Sequence at one end of the junction differs from germline and may be a read error. V and J are TRBV6-1 and TRBJ1-1; a weak D match, TRBD1 (5 bases). The CDR3 runs 15 residues. CDR1 is MNHNS and CDR2 is SASEGT in the germline V gene. CDR3 residues: CASREAGTGGTEAFF. The CDR3 nucleotides read TGTGCCAGCAGGGAAGCGGGGACGGGGGGCACTGAAGCTTTCTTT.

The chain recombines TRBV5-4 with TRBJ2-5, with 11 positions matching TRBD2. Gene TRBJ2-7 matches the end of the DNA better, so the J call may be wrong. The CDR3 covers 14 residues. Germline V lookup: CDR1 SGHNT, CDR2 YYREEE (reference sequence). Here the CDR3 DNA reads TGTGCCAGCAGCTTACTAGCGGGAGTAAACGAGCAGTACTTC. The encoded protein is CASSLLAGVNEQYF.

This clone was seen more than once but under ten times. The chain is built from TRBV9 and TRBJ2-5; a possible D gene is TRBD1 (5 bases). Trimming cost V 0 bases and J 2 bases, with 5 bases left between them. Germline assignment: CDR1 SGDLS and CDR2 YYNGEE. This CDR3 is built from 13 residues. The CDR3 DNA is TGTGCCAGCAGCGTAGGACAGCAAGAGACCCAGTACTTC. Its protein product is CASSVGQQETQYF.

This rearrangement joins TRBV4-2 to TRBJ2-4; TRBD2 might be the D (7 bases). CDR1 is LGHNA and CDR2 is YNFKEQ in the germline V gene. V was pared by 0 bases and J by 7 bases, with 19 bases between. The CDR3 runs 17 residues. CDR3 coding DNA: TGTGCCAGCAGCCAAGATCGGGACGGGGGGCGTTTGAACATTCAGTACTTC. This sequence encodes CASSQDRDGGRLNIQYF.

V gene TRBV19 combines with J gene TRBJ2-3; 8 bases match TRBD1. The CDR3 loop spans 15 amino acids. The ends lost 6 bases at V and 1 base at J; junction bases unmatched: 6. In germline, CDR1 is LNHDA, CDR2 SQIVND (reference sequence). In DNA, the CDR3 is TGTGCCAGTAGGTCGCAGGGGGCCCGCACAGATACGCAGTATTTT. This gives the protein CASRSQGARTDTQYF.

In DNA form, the CDR3 reads TGCGCCAGCAGCCTAGACAGGGGCTTCGTTGAGCAGTACTTC. It specifies CASSLDRGFVEQYF. The genes are TRBV5-1 and TRBJ2-7; 8 bases line up with TRBD1. Germline values: CDR1 SGHRS, CDR2 YFSETQ. This CDR3 is 14 amino acids long. V trimming: 4 bases; J trimming: 7 bases; junction bases outside the gene matches: 10.

The chain is built from TRBV4-1 and TRBJ2-4, with a weak D call TRBD2 (5 bases). CDR1 MGHRA and CDR2 YSYEKL come from the germline V gene. V lost 0 bases and J 8 bases, leaving 26 bases between the germline ends. The CDR3 is made up of 19 amino acids. The DNA for the CDR3 is TGCGCCAGCAGCCAAGATCAATCGACTGCTCTCGGGGTCCGTCACATTCAGTACTTC. This sequence encodes CASSQDQSTALGVRHIQYF.

The chain uses TRBV5-1 and TRBJ2-7; 9 bases match TRBD1. From germline, CDR1 is SGHRS and CDR2 YFSETQ. The trim removed 0 bases at V and 3 bases at J, leaving 4 bases unmatched. The CDR3 has 15 amino acids. The CDR3 here is CASSLAGTGFYEQYF. The CDR3 DNA reads TGCGCCAGCAGCTTGGCCGGGACAGGGTTCTACGAGCAGTACTTC.

CDR3 protein: CASTRGNSYNEQFF. The DNA for the CDR3 is TGTGCCAGCACCCGCGGGAACTCCTACAATGAGCAGTTCTTC. The chain links TRBV6-5 to TRBJ2-1; a weak D match, TRBD2 (6 bases). Trimming took off 7 bases at V and 0 bases at J, with 10 bases between the two ends. The germline CDR1 and CDR2 sequences are MNHEY and SVGAGI. The CDR3 spans 14 residues.

This clone was seen more than once but under ten times. The CDR3 sequence is CALGGGLGLEQGETQYF. The CDR3 nucleotides are TGTGCCCTAGGTGGGGGACTAGGCCTGGAACAGGGAGAGACCCAGTACTTC. The chain carries TRBV2 and TRBJ2-5; 8 positions agree with TRBD2. The CDR3 runs 17 residues. Germline loops: CDR1 SNHLY, CDR2 FYNNEI. V gave up 11 bases and J gave up 4 bases; unmatched junction bases: 21.

Only one count was recorded for this clone. The same CDR3 can be traced to other DNA sequences in this sample. This chain connects TRBV11-3 to TRBJ1-4; 8 bases are shared with TRBD1. This CDR3 comprises 15 residues. The germline V gene encodes CDR1 SGHNT and CDR2 YENEEA. Trimming took 0 bases from V and 3 from J; bases not matched to a gene: 0. The CDR3 coding sequence is TGTGCCAGCAGCTTAGACAGGGGGCCTAATGAAAAACTGTTTTTT. Protein product: CASSLDRGPNEKLFF.

As DNA, the CDR3 is TGTGCCAGCAGTCTCGAAAGGAGGACCACATATGGCTACACCTTC. This translates into CASSLERRTTYGYTF. The chain has TRBV28 and TRBJ1-2; D not certain. The CDR3 length is 15 residues. The germline V and J ends were trimmed by 5 bases and 5 bases, with 18 bases remaining between them. Germline values: CDR1 MDHEN, CDR2 SYDVKM.

This clone was detected a few times. The rearrangement uses TRBV5-4 and TRBJ1-2; D is undetermined. This CDR3 region has 15 residues. V was cut by 4 bases and J by 1 base, with 14 bases left in between. Germline-derived CDR1 and CDR2 are SGHNT and YYREEE (reference sequence). CDR3 DNA: TGTGCCAGCAGCACGCGCCGGGGAGTTAACTATGGCTACACCTTC. Its translation is CASSTRRGVNYGYTF.

The chain couples TRBV5-4 to TRBJ1-1; a possible D gene is TRBD1 (6 bases). The CDR3 is 14 amino acids. Germline values: CDR1 SGHNT, CDR2 YYREEE (reference sequence). The V gene lost 1 base and the J gene lost 10 bases, with 17 bases spanning the gap. The CDR3: CASSLKAGAEVAFF. Here the CDR3 DNA reads TGTGCCAGCAGCTTGAAGGCAGGGGCTGAGGTAGCTTTCTTT.

The chain has TRBV15 and TRBJ2-7; perhaps TRBD1 as D (6 bases). This CDR3 is 17 amino acids long. CDR1 LNHNV and CDR2 YYDKDF come from the germline V gene (reference sequence). V gave up 0 bases and J gave up 3 bases, with 18 bases separating them. CDR3 protein: CATSRDSHKRGNYEQYF. DNA for the CDR3: TGTGCCACCAGCAGAGATTCACACAAGAGGGGGAACTACGAGCAGTACTTC.

The J gene is TRBJ1-2, the V gene TRBV29-1; weak D call: TRBD1 (5 bases). V shed 6 bases and J shed 5 bases, with 16 bases lying between them. The CDR3 spans 13 residues. Germline lookup yields CDR1 SQVTM and CDR2 ANQGSEA. The CDR3 is CSVEGTGAYGYTF. As DNA, the CDR3 is TGCAGCGTGGAGGGGACGGGAGCTTATGGCTACACCTTC.

The V gene is TRBV5-5, the J gene TRBJ2-1; 8 bases fit TRBD2. Trimming at V came to 4 bases and at J to 6 bases, leaving 9 bases not matched to a gene. The germline gives CDR1 SGHKS, CDR2 YYEKEE (reference sequence). The CDR3 totals 15 residues. CDR3 nucleotides: TGTGCCAGCAGCCTGGGTGGTAGCGGGGTCAATGAGCAGTTCTTC. This encodes CASSLGGSGVNEQFF. The complete variable domain, with remaining parts taken from reference TRBV5-5 and TRBJ2-1, reads DAGVTQSPTHLIKTRGQQVTLRCSPISGHKSVSWYQQVLGQGPQFIFQYYEKEERGRGNFPDRFSARQFPNYSSELNVNALLLGDSALYLCASSLGGSGVNEQFFGPGTRLTVL.

The chain employs TRBV27 and TRBJ2-1; 8 nucleotides line up with TRBD1. Germline V CDR1 and CDR2: MNHEY, SMNVEV (reference sequence). The CDR3 is made up of 15 amino acids. V shed 5 bases, J shed 1 base, and the junction held 4 bases outside the gene matches. CDR3 loop: CASSDRQGSYNEQFF. In DNA, the CDR3 is TGTGCCAGCAGTGACAGACAGGGGTCCTACAATGAGCAGTTCTTC.